The entry below describes one T cell receptor (beta chain). What it binds is unknown. Mismatch with germline at one junction end may stem from a read error. This specimen comes from a study of T cells after posttransplantation cyclophosphamide. General observations from the study: Later blood repertoires were often dominated by clones from the donor CD8+ memory compartment. TRB overlap between skin or GI tissue T cells and blood was limited.

The CDR3 has 17 residues. Per germline, CDR1 SNHLY and CDR2 FYNNEI. Control samples came 1 year after myeloablative marrow transplants with methotrexate plus calcineurin inhibitor. Clones were sequenced by immunoSEQ multiplex PCR, and TCRdb holds only the in-frame ones, with some missing. In the table there are tens of thousands of clones, 80% to 90% of which are singletons. This chain uses TRBV2 with TRBJ1-2; 8 bases match TRBD1. The sequence was obtained from a female patient younger than 45 who received an allogeneic stem cell transplant from an unrelated donor, was CMV-positive, and had acute and chronic GVHD. Some T cells may be provided by the graft donor. Sequenced here: PBMCs, sampled roughly 49 weeks after allogeneic stem cell transplant with calcineurin inhibitor and methotrexate. The CDR3 DNA is TGTGCCAGCAGCTCCCGGGACAGGTGGTCCACTAACTATGGCTACGCCTTC. Protein product: CASSSRDRWSTNYGYAF.